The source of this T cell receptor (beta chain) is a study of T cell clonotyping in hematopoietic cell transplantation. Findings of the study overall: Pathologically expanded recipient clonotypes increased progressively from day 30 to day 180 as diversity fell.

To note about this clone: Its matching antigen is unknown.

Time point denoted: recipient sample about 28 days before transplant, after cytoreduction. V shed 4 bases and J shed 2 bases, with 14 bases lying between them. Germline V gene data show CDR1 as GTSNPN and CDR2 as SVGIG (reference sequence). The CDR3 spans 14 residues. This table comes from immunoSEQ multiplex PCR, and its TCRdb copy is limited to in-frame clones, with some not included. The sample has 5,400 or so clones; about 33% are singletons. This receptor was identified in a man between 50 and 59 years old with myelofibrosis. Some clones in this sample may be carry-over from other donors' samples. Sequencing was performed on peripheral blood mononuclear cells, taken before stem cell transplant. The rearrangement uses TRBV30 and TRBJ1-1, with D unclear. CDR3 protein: CAWKIGNRNTEAFF. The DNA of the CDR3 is TGTGCCTGGAAGATCGGGAACCGTAACACTGAAGCTTTCTTT.